A selection of T cell receptor beta chains follows, all from one sample in a study of T cell responses to AZD1222 COVID-19 vaccine. Repertoires were generated with immunoSEQ multiplex PCR, while TCRdb's copy carries only in-frame clones and drops some. The data show roughly 140,000 clones, 82% seen once. The sequencing here drew on peripheral blood, taken on day 0 of MenACWY control vaccination. The receptors come from an adult in good health. Both conserved end residues are part of each CDR3.

j_call | v_call | cdr3_aa
TRBJ1-3 | TRBV6-5 | CASSFGLQTGNTIYF
TRBJ1-5 | TRBV28 | CASSSATEVNQPQHF
TRBJ1-1 | TRBV2 | CASTAREGLGAFF
TRBJ1-3 | TRBV6-5 | CASSEAVSSGNTIYF
TRBJ1-4 | TRBV18 | CASSSIGQGGSNEKLFF
TRBJ2-4 | TRBV25-1 | CASRPDTADIQYF
TRBJ2-5 | TRBV6-4 | CASSVHWGETQYF
TRBJ1-6 | TRBV6-5 | CASSLRNSPLHF
TRBJ2-3 | TRBV29-1 | CSVSPGQGRSTDTQYF
TRBJ2-7 | TRBV10-2 | CASSESIGTSYEQYF
TRBJ1-5 | TRBV5-3 | CARSLGDGRNQPQHF
TRBJ2-5 | TRBV6-5 | CASSSTGKLQETQYF
TRBJ1-5 | TRBV2 | CASSARDRSQPQHF
TRBJ1-5 | TRBV6-5 | CASGLRYSNQPQHF
TRBJ1-6 | TRBV7-9 | CASSLFMGNYNSPLHF
TRBJ2-5 | TRBV11-3 | CASSDSGGAETQYF
TRBJ2-5 | TRBV10-2 | CASRAGLAPEGETQYF
TRBJ2-3 | TRBV19 | CASSETSGVLADTQYF
TRBJ2-7 | TRBV15 | CATSRDRQGNEQYF
TRBJ2-1 | TRBV5-1 | CASTSGGTHSYNEQFF